The 5 T cell receptor beta chains reported below all come from one sample, sequenced in a study of T cell responses to AZD1222 COVID-19 vaccine. The data were produced by immunoSEQ multiplex PCR, yet TCRdb's version contains in-frame clones alone and is incomplete. Of 150,000 to 200,000 clones listed, 85% to 95% are singletons. Material: peripheral blood, obtained 28 days after the second dose of the MenACWY control vaccine. The source is an adult who received the MenACWY meningococcal vaccine as a control.

The chain uses TRBV9 and TRBJ2-1; tentatively, D is TRBD1 (6 bases). V lost 0 bases to trimming and J lost 7 bases, with 11 bases between them. This CDR3 is 14 amino acids long. The germline gives CDR1 SGDLS, CDR2 YYNGEE. CDR3 amino acids: CASSVDQGLNEQFF. CDR3 in DNA: TGTGCCAGCAGCGTAGACCAGGGGCTAAATGAGCAGTTCTTC.

The chain links TRBV30 to TRBJ1-2; no definite D call. Germline CDR1 is GTSNPN and CDR2 is SVGIG (reference sequence). Deletions cut 5 bases from V and 8 bases from J, with 21 bases between. The CDR3 has 14 amino acids. The CDR3 nucleotides read TGTGCCTGGGTGCGCCGCGCAATGACTAAAGGCTACACCTTC. It is translated as CAWVRRAMTKGYTF.

The J gene is TRBJ1-2, the V gene TRBV5-6; a possible D gene is TRBD1 (6 bases). The CDR3 is 12 amino acids. V shed 4 bases and J shed 8 bases, with 12 bases lying between them. CDR1 SGHDT and CDR2 YYEEEE come from the germline V gene. The CDR3 DNA reads as TGTGCCAGCAGCGCCACAGGGTTCGGCTACACCTTC. It codes for CASSATGFGYTF.

The chain links TRBV12-3 or TRBV12-4 to TRBJ2-5; D not certain. This CDR3 is 11 amino acids long. Trimming removed 5 bases from V and 9 bases from J, with 10 bases in between. The chain's CDR3 is CASSIRMAQYF. The CDR3 DNA is TGTGCCAGCAGTATCAGAATGGCCCAGTACTTC.

The chain is built from TRBV19 and TRBJ1-5, with 11 positions matching TRBD1. J was trimmed by 3 bases and V by 5 bases; bases with no gene match: 3. Germline V gene lookup returns CDR1 LNHDA and CDR2 SQIVND (reference sequence). The length of the CDR3 is 15 residues. For the CDR3, the DNA is TGTGCCAGTAGTTGGACAGGGGGCAACAATCAGCCCCAGCATTTT. Translating gives CASSWTGGNNQPQHF.